Below, 5 T cell receptor beta chains from the same sample are listed, as sequenced in a study of naive and memory T cell subsets. The beta constant-region primer was an equimolar mix of two oligonucleotides covering TRBC1 and TRBC2. Nested alpha and beta constant-region primers with the SP2 primer drove four PCR rounds on ligated cDNA. Via MiXCR, TCRdb re-called the UMI-ligation and nested PCR reads, giving one row per CDR3 protein. Here the sample spans roughly 150,000 distinct CDR3 sequences, roughly a fifth being singletons. Antigens of these TCRs are unknown. Whole-study results and caveats: A few larger clonotypes appeared in naive repertoires, especially CD8, possibly memory cells re-expressing CD45RA.

Sequencing was performed on naive CD8+ T cells from blood. Receptors were obtained from a human donor in good health.

There are a few counts of this clonotype. The gene calls are TRBV27 and TRBJ2-3; maybe TRBD1 (5 bases). Germline loops: CDR1 MNHEY, CDR2 SMNVEV (reference sequence). This CDR3 is 16 amino acids long. Trimming took 1 base from V and 10 from J, leaving 21 bases between them. In DNA, the CDR3 is TGTGCCAGCAGTTTATTGGCGGCGTTGGGGCAAGGGGCGCAGTATTTT. Protein product: CASSLLAALGQGAQYF.

The V gene is TRBV6-5, the J gene TRBJ2-1; possibly TRBD2 for D (5 bases). V gave up 0 bases and J gave up 7 bases, with 13 bases separating them. Germline loops: CDR1 MNHEY, CDR2 SVGAGI. This CDR3 is 15 amino acids long. The CDR3 coding sequence is TGTGCCAGCAGTTACTCCGGGGTTCGGGATAATGAGCAGTTCTTC. Its translation is CASSYSGVRDNEQFF.

Ten or more counts support this clonotype. The V gene is TRBV2, the J gene TRBJ2-3, with 7 bases matching TRBD1. The CDR3 runs 13 residues. CDR1 is SNHLY, CDR2 FYNNEI, per germline. The V and J ends lost 4 bases and 6 bases, in that order; junction bases with no gene match: 4. CDR3 sequence (DNA): TGTGCCAGCAGTGGACAGGGAGCCGATACGCAGTATTTT. Its protein is CASSGQGADTQYF.

This clonotype was recorded a few times. The chain combines TRBV3-1 with TRBJ1-2; 7 positions match TRBD1. CDR3 length equals 16 residues. The junction had 6 bases not matched to a gene; V was cut back by 1 base and J by 1 base. Germline CDR1 is LGHDT and CDR2 is YNNKEL (reference sequence). This CDR3 reads CASSQVRDSGNYGYTF. The CDR3 DNA reads as TGTGCCAGCAGCCAAGTGCGGGACAGTGGTAACTATGGCTACACCTTC.

V gene TRBV3-1 combines with J gene TRBJ2-5, with TRBD1 as a possible D gene (6 bases). The CDR3 has 18 amino acids. CDR1 and CDR2 from the germline V gene are LGHDT and YNNKEL (reference sequence). The V and J ends lost 0 bases and 5 bases respectively, with 22 bases between them. The CDR3 DNA reads TGTGCCAGCAGCCAAGAGGCAGGGGTCGTTCTTGGGTCGGAGACCCAGTACTTC. Its translation is CASSQEAGVVLGSETQYF.